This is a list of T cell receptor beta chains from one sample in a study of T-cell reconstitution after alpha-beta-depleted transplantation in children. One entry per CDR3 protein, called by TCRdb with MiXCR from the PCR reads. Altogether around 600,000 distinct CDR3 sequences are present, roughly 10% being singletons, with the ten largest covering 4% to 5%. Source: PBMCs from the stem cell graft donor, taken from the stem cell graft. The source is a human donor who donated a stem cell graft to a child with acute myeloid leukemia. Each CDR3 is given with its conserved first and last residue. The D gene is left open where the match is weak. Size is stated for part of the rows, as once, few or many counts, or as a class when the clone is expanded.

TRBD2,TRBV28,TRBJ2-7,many,CASTIAGDTVEQYF,TGTGCCAGCACCATAGCGGGAGATACCGTCGAGCAGTACTTC
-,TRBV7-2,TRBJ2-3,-,CATAAGGDTQYF,TGTGCCACGGCAGCCGGCGGAGATACGCAGTATTTT
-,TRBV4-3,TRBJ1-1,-,CASSQAPGMNTEAFF,TGCGCCAGCAGCCAAGCCCCGGGTATGAACACTGAAGCTTTCTTT
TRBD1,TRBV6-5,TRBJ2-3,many,CASSYSPDRGTDTQYF,TGTGCCAGCAGTTACTCGCCGGACAGGGGCACAGATACGCAGTATTTT
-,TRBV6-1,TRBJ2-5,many,CASREIETQYF,TGTGCCAGCAGGGAGATAGAGACCCAGTACTTC
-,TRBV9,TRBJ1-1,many,CASSVAGADTEAFF,TGTGCCAGCAGCGTAGCAGGGGCAGACACTGAAGCTTTCTTT
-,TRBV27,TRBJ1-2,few,CASSLFSGTNYGYTF,TGTGCCAGCAGTTTATTCTCAGGGACTAACTATGGCTACACCTTC
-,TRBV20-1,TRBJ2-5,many,CSARIKIRYQETQYF,TGCAGTGCTAGGATAAAGATTAGGTACCAAGAGACCCAGTACTTC
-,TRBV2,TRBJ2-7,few,CASSSGTIGAYEQYF,TGTGCCAGCAGTTCTGGGACGATCGGCGCCTACGAGCAGTACTTC
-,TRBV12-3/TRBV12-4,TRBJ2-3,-,CASSLPTTYTQYF,TGTGCCAGCAGTTTACCTACTACCTATACGCAGTATTTT
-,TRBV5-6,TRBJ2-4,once,CAMGPGLLCKNIQYF,TGTGCCATGGGCCCAGGGCTCCTATGCAAAAACATTCAGTACTTC
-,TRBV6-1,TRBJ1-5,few,CASSEVTGHNQPQHF,TGTGCCAGCAGTGAAGTGACAGGTCACAATCAGCCCCAGCATTTT
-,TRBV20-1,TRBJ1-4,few,CSAVTGQRTNEKLFF,TGCAGTGCCGTGACAGGACAAAGGACTAATGAAAAACTGTTTTTT
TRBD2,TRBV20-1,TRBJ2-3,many,CSARGYGLAGTTQYF,TGCAGTGCTAGGGGTTACGGACTAGCGGGAACGACGCAGTATTTT
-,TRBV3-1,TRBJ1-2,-,CASSLETNLYGYTF,TGTGCCAGCAGCCTGGAGACAAACCTCTATGGCTACACCTTC
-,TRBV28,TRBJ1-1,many,CASSLEHRNTEAFF,TGTGCCAGCAGTTTGGAACACCGAAACACTGAAGCTTTCTTT
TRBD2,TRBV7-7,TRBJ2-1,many,CASSPWKTSGKYNEQFF,TGTGCTAGCAGCCCCTGGAAAACTAGCGGGAAGTACAATGAGCAGTTCTTC
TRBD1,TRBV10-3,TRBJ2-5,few,CAISDLGQDQETQYF,TGTGCCATCAGTGACCTCGGACAGGACCAAGAGACCCAGTACTTC
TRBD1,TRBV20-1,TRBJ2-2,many,CSARDNRGVNFFTGELFF,TGCAGTGCTAGAGATAACAGGGGGGTTAATTTCTTCACCGGGGAGCTGTTTTTT
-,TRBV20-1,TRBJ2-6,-,CSAAHGSGANVLTF,TGCAGTGCTGCCCACGGCTCTGGGGCCAACGTCCTGACTTTC
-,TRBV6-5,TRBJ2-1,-,CASSSPQGEQFF,TGTGCCAGCAGTTCCCCTCAAGGTGAGCAGTTCTTC
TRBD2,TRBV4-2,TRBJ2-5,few,CASSQERSSGELQETQYF,TGTGCCAGCAGCCAAGAACGGTCTAGCGGGGAACTTCAAGAGACCCAGTACTTC
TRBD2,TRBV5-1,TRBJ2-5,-,CASSLASLAGGETQYF,TGCGCCAGCAGCTTGGCTTCGCTAGCGGGAGGAGAGACCCAGTACTTC
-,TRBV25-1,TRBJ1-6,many,CASRSGSYNSPLHF,TGTGCCAGCAGATCTGGCTCCTATAATTCACCCCTCCACTTT
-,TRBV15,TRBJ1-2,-,CATSTGQNYGYTF,TGTGCCACCAGCACCGGACAGAACTATGGCTACACCTTC
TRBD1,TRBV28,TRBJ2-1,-,CASTGQGGYNEQFF,TGTGCCAGCACCGGACAGGGGGGGTACAATGAGCAGTTCTTC
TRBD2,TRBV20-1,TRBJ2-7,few,CSARAPGGSAKSIYEQYF,TGCAGTGCTAGGGCTCCGGGCGGGAGCGCGAAAAGTATTTACGAGCAGTACTTC
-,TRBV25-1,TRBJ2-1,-,CASSEVRTAGAEVEQFF,TGTGCCAGCAGTGAGGTTAGGACAGCGGGCGCGGAGGTTGAGCAGTTCTTC
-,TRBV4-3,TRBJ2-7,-,CASSQQQVSGEQYF,TGCGCCAGCAGCCAGCAACAGGTATCTGGGGAGCAGTACTTC
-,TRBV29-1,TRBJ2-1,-,CSAGGRYYNEQFF,TGCAGCGCCGGTGGGCGCTATTACAATGAGCAGTTCTTC
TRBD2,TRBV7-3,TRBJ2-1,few,CASSPTFLAGDHNEQFF,TGTGCCAGCAGCCCCACGTTCTTAGCGGGAGACCACAATGAGCAGTTCTTC
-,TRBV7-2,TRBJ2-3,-,CASSLQPTDTQYF,TGTGCCAGCAGCTTACAGCCCACAGATACGCAGTATTTT
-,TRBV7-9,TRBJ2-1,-,CASSLGPGDGEQSF,TGTGCCAGCAGCTTAGGACCCGGGGATGGTGAGCAGTCCTTC
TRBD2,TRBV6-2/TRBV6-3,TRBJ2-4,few,CASSYSREGPKNIQYF,TGTGCCAGCAGTTATTCTAGGGAGGGACCCAAAAACATTCAGTACTTC
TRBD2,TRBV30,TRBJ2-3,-,CAWILQLAGSTDTQYF,TGTGCCTGGATTCTCCAACTAGCGGGCAGCACAGATACGCAGTATTTT
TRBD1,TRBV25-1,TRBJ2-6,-,CASSDMSGTAGNVLTF,TGTGCCAGCAGTGACATGTCCGGGACAGCAGGCAACGTCCTGACTTTC
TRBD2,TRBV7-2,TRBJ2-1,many,CASSFRTSGMGDEQFF,TGTGCCAGCAGCTTTCGGACTAGCGGAATGGGGGATGAGCAGTTCTTC
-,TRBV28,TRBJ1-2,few,CASSVTWRGPNYGYTF,TGTGCCAGCAGTGTAACATGGAGGGGTCCTAACTATGGCTACACCTTC
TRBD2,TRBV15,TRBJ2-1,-,CATNPRMGPAGANEQFF,TGTGCCACCAACCCTCGTATGGGCCCAGCGGGAGCGAATGAGCAGTTCTTC
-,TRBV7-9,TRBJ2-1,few,CASWALTYNEQFF,TGTGCCAGCTGGGCACTCACCTACAATGAGCAGTTCTTC
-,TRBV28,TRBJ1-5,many,CASSLIREGNQPQHF,TGTGCCAGCAGTTTAATCAGGGAGGGCAATCAGCCCCAGCATTTT
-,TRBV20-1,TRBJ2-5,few,CSASSGELGYQETQYF,TGCAGTGCTAGTTCGGGGGAGCTGGGATACCAAGAGACCCAGTACTTC